The 14 T cell receptor beta chains listed next were all sequenced from one sample in a study of metastatic and nonmetastatic thyroid tumors. No patient received treatment before thyroid surgery. TCRdb re-clonotyped the PCR reads via MiXCR. Among more than 40,000 clones, around 17% were seen once, and the ten largest hold about 20%. Source material: blood. The receptors derive from a female donor with papillary thyroid cancer or a benign thyroid nodule (not recorded which). Some clones in this sample may be carry-over from other donors' samples.

This clone was recorded at least ten times. Other DNA sequences of this sample code for an identical CDR3. V is TRBV27 and J is TRBJ1-5; weak D call: TRBD1 (5 bases). The V gene lost 6 bases and the J gene lost 9 bases, with 15 bases spanning the gap. This CDR3 contains 13 residues. The germline V gene encodes CDR1 MNHEY and CDR2 SMNVEV (reference sequence). This CDR3 reads CASRPGFLAPQHF. The CDR3 nucleotides read TGTGCCAGCAGACCAGGGTTTCTGGCGCCCCAGCATTTT.

The table lists this clone with many counts. The chain joins TRBV11-3 to TRBJ2-5; 12 bases match TRBD2. Looked up from germline, CDR1 is SGHNT and CDR2 is YENEEA. The CDR3 totals 14 residues. V was pared by 3 bases and J by 7 bases, with 3 bases of the junction left unmatched. CDR3 sequence (DNA): TGTGCCAGCAGCTTGTCACTAGCGGGAGGGACCCAGTACTTC. Translation gives CASSLSLAGGTQYF.

This clone was seen ten or more times. This sample includes further DNA sequences coding for the same CDR3. V usage is TRBV15 and J usage is TRBJ1-1; 8 bases fit TRBD1. The CDR3 consists of 18 residues. Per the germline V gene, CDR1 is LNHNV and CDR2 is YYDKDF (reference sequence). V trimming: 1 base; J trimming: 7 bases; junction bases outside the gene matches: 17. The CDR3 reads CATSRVISLGQGAVEAFF. CDR3 in DNA: TGTGCCACCAGCAGAGTAATATCATTAGGGCAGGGGGCGGTTGAAGCTTTCTTT.

This clone was seen at least ten times. The rearrangement uses TRBV19 and TRBJ2-7; possibly TRBD1 for D (6 bases). The germline V gene has CDR1 LNHDA and CDR2 SQIVND (reference sequence). The CDR3 extends over 15 amino acids. V lost 6 bases and J lost 2, with 17 bases in between. CDR3 sequence reads: CASSLPRDIPYEQYF. CDR3 sequence (DNA): TGTGCCAGTAGCCTACCCCGGGACATCCCCTACGAGCAGTACTTC.

This clone came up many times. Germline and junction disagree at one end, which may indicate a read error. The chain combines TRBV2 with TRBJ2-2, with 8 positions matching TRBD2. Germline-derived CDR1 and CDR2 are SNHLY and FYNNEI. The CDR3 spans 16 residues. CDR3 DNA sequence: TGTGCTAGCAGTGTGGTGAGAGCGGGAGACACCGGGGAGCTGTTTTTT. This sequence encodes CASSVVRAGDTGELFF. The variable domain in full, with the rest retrieved from reference TRBV2 and TRBJ2-2, is EPEVTQTPSHQVTQMGQEVILRCVPISNHLYFYWYRQILGQKVEFLVSFYNNEISEKSEIFDDQFSVERPDGSNFTLKIRSTKLEDSAMYFCASSVVRAGDTGELFFGEGSRLTVL.

This clone came up many times. V gene TRBV10-3 combines with J gene TRBJ1-2; weak D call: TRBD1 (6 bases). Trimming removed 4 bases from V and 4 bases from J, with 13 bases in between. Germline-derived CDR1 and CDR2 are ENHRY and SYGVKD. The CDR3 totals 14 residues. Here the CDR3 reads CAISGQGGGYGYTF. The CDR3 nucleotides are TGTGCCATCAGTGGCCAAGGGGGGGGCTATGGCTACACCTTC.

V and J are TRBV19 and TRBJ1-1, with D maybe TRBD1 (6 bases). Germline-derived CDR1 and CDR2 are LNHDA and SQIVND (reference sequence). This CDR3 has 13 amino acids. V lost 6 bases, J lost 6 bases, and 14 bases lay in between. The CDR3 protein is CASRRTVSPEAFF. The CDR3 nucleotides are TGTGCCAGTAGGCGGACAGTTAGTCCTGAAGCTTTCTTT.

This clone has a count of ten or more. Additional DNA sequences in this sample encode the identical CDR3. The CDR3 nucleotides are TGTGCCAGCAGATCCGGGACTGCGCTCTACAATGAGCAGTTCTTC. It yields the protein CASRSGTALYNEQFF. The gene calls are TRBV27 and TRBJ2-1; D possibly corresponds to TRBD2 (6 bases). Germline loops: CDR1 MNHEY, CDR2 SMNVEV (reference sequence). The CDR3 has 15 residues. V lost 6 bases to trimming and J lost 3 bases, with 15 bases between them.

The chain recombines TRBV30 with TRBJ2-7; a weak D match, TRBD2 (6 bases). Trimming left V 5 bases short and J 6 bases short, with 17 bases between. The germline V gene has CDR1 GTSNPN and CDR2 SVGIG (reference sequence). There are 13 residues in the CDR3. For the CDR3, the DNA is TGTGCCTGGGTGGGGAAACGCGGGGTCGAGCAGTACTTC. Translating gives CAWVGKRGVEQYF.

V usage is TRBV15 and J usage is TRBJ1-2; TRBD1 aligns across 7 bases. The germline CDR1 and CDR2 sequences are LNHNV and YYDKDF (reference sequence). The CDR3 is made up of 14 amino acids. J lost 4 bases, V lost 0 bases, and 2 bases had no gene match. The CDR3 reads CATSRDGQVYGYTF. CDR3 bases: TGTGCCACCAGCAGAGATGGACAGGTCTATGGCTACACCTTC. Full variable domain (outside the CDR3, taken from reference TRBV15 and TRBJ1-2): DAMVIQNPRYQVTQFGKPVTLSCSQTLNHNVMYWYQQKSSQAPKLLFHYYDKDFNNEADTPDNFQSRRPNTSFCFLDIRSPGLGDTAMYLCATSRDGQVYGYTFGSGTRLTVV.

The chain links TRBV4-1 to TRBJ2-7; D gene ambiguous. There are 15 residues in the CDR3. V was cut by 1 base and J by 1 base, with 11 bases left in between. Looked up from germline, CDR1 is MGHRA and CDR2 is YSYEKL. Here the CDR3 reads CASSQGFDGSYEQYF. Here the CDR3 DNA reads TGCGCCAGCAGCCAAGGGTTTGATGGGTCCTACGAGCAGTACTTC.

The table lists this clone with many counts. V and J are TRBV11-3 and TRBJ1-2, with D tentatively TRBD1 (5 bases). The CDR3 sequence is 13 residues long. Trimming cost V 4 bases and J 6 bases, with 12 bases left between them. Per the germline V gene, CDR1 is SGHNT and CDR2 is YENEEA. For the CDR3, the DNA is TGTGCCAGCAGCTCGGGACCCCAGGATGGCTACACCTTC. As protein: CASSSGPQDGYTF.

This chain joins TRBV18 and TRBJ2-5, with 15 bases matching TRBD2. The germline CDR1 and CDR2 sequences are KGHSH and LQKENI. Trimming took 5 bases from V and 6 from J; bases not matched to a gene: 4. This CDR3 has 15 residues. Written as DNA, the CDR3 is TGTGCCAGCTCAAACGGACTAGCGGGAGGGCAGACCCAGTACTTC. This codes for CASSNGLAGGQTQYF.

This clone was seen ten or more times. This chain connects TRBV11-2 to TRBJ2-5, with D unclear. Trimming pared 5 bases from V and 2 bases from J, leaving 9 bases between. Germline CDR1 and CDR2: SGHAT and FQNNGV. The CDR3 totals 13 residues. CDR3 DNA: TGTGCCAGCAGCCCGGGCCTGCAAGAGACCCAGTACTTC. Translation gives CASSPGLQETQYF.